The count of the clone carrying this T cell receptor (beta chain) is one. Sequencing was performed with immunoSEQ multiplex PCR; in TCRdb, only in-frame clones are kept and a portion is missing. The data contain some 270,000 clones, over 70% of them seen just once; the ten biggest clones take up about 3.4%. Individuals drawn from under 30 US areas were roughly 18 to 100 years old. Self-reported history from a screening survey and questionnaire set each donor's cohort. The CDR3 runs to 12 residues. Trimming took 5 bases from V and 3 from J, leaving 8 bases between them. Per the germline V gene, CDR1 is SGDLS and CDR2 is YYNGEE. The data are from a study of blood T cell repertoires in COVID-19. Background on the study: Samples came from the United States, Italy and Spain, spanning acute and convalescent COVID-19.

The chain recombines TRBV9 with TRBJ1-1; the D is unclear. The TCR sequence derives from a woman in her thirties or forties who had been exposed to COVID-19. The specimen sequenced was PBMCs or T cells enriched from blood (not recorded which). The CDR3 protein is CASSNRDTEAFF. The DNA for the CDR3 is TGTGCCAGCAGTAACCGGGACACTGAAGCTTTCTTT.